This entry is about one TCR beta chain. As yet, its antigen is unknown. This entry is derived from a study of blood T cells in healthy people across ages. The study, taken as a whole, reports: Unsorted PBMC material precluded a definitive naive versus antigen-experienced comparison. Age advanced and TCR beta diversity per million T cells fell, roughly linearly.

CDR1 and CDR2 from the germline V gene are KGHSH and LQKENI. CDR3 length: 16 residues. Germline trimming cut 3 bases from V and 3 bases from J; bases unmatched to any gene: 10. With a J-beta primer mix and a sample-barcoded 5' primer, a second PCR ran about 6 to 11 cycles. TCRdb reanalysed the 5' RACE reads using MiXCR and keeps one entry per CDR3 protein. The table lists some 1.7 million distinct CDR3 sequences, approximately 28% of them singletons. The sample providers were healthy Caucasian people from Russia, aged roughly 6 to 100. This clonotype was sampled from a young woman in good health. The sample comprised blood. The chain couples TRBV18 to TRBJ2-5, with 7 bases matching TRBD1. The CDR3 protein is CASSPRTGVEEETQYF. CDR3 nucleotides: TGTGCCAGCTCACCCAGGACAGGAGTGGAAGAAGAGACCCAGTACTTC. Combining the CDR3 with reference TRBV18 and TRBJ2-5 gives the whole variable domain NAGVMQNPRHLVRRRGQEARLRCSPMKGHSHVYWYRQLPEEGLKFMVYLQKENIIDESGMPKERFSAEFPKEGPSILRIQQVVRGDSAAYFCASSPRTGVEEETQYFGPGTRLLVL.